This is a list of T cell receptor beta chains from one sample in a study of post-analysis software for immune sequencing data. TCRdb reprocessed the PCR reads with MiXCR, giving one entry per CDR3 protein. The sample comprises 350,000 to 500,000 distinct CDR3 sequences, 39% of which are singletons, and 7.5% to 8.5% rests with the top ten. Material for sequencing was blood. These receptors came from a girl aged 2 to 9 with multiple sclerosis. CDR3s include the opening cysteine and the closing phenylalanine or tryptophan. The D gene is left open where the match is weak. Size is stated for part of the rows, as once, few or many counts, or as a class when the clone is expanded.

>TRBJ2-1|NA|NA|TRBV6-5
TGTGCCAGCAGTTACTCGACCGTGGGGGAGTACAATGAGCAGTTCTTC
CASSYSTVGEYNEQFF
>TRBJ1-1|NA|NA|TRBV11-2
TGTGCCAGCAGCTTAGTAAGGAAGAGCACTGAAGCTTTCTTT
CASSLVRKSTEAFF
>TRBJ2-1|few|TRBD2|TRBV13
TGTGCCAGCAGCTTAGGCCTGGGACTAGGTGGCCATGAGCAGTTCTTC
CASSLGLGLGGHEQFF
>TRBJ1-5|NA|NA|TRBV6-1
TGTGCCAGCAGGCCAGGGGTCCGCCAGCCCCAGCATTTT
CASRPGVRQPQHF
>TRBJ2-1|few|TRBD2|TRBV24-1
TGTGCCACCAGTGATCCGGGACTAGCGCCTTACAATGAGCAGTTCTTC
CATSDPGLAPYNEQFF
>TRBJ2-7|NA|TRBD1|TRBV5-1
TGCGCCAGCAGCTTGGTTCGTGCGGCAGGGGGAAGCGCAATCGGGTACGAGCAGTACTTC
CASSLVRAAGGSAIGYEQYF
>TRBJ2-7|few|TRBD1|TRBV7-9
TGTGCCAGCAGCTCATCCAGACAGGGACCCTACGAGCAGTACTTC
CASSSSRQGPYEQYF
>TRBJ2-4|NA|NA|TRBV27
TGTGCCAGCAGTTTAGTGCGGGGTCGACAGGGCGAAAGAAACATTCAGTACTTC
CASSLVRGRQGERNIQYF
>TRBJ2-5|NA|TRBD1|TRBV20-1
TGCAGTGCTATTAGGACAGGGAAAGAGACCCAGTACTTC
CSAIRTGKETQYF
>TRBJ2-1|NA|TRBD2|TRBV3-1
TGTGCCAGCAGCCAAGTAACTAGCGGGTACAATGAGCAGTTCTTC
CASSQVTSGYNEQFF
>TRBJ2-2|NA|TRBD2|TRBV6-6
TGTGCCAGCAGCTTAGCGGGAGTCGGGGAGCTGTTTTTT
CASSLAGVGELFF
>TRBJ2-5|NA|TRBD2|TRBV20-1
TGCAGTGCTTTACTAGCGCCTCAAGAGACCCAGTACTTC
CSALLAPQETQYF
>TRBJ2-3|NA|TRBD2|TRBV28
TGTGCCAGTGAGGACAGGCGTTTAGCGGGAGGCGGCACAGATACGCAGTATTTT
CASEDRRLAGGGTDTQYF
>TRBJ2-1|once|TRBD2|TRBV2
TGTGCCAGCAGCGCCGGGAGGAACTCCTACAATGAGCAGTTCTTC
CASSAGRNSYNEQFF
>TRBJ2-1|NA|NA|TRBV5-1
TGCGCCAGCAGCTCCATAGGGACTTCCTACAATGAGCAGTTCTTC
CASSSIGTSYNEQFF
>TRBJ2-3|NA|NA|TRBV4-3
TGCGCCAGCAGCCAAGCCGTGTGGCCTAGCACAGATACGCAGTATTTT
CASSQAVWPSTDTQYF
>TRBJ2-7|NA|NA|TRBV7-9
TGTGCCAGCAGCTTAGTGGACAGAAGAGAAGGGAACGAGCAGTACTTC
CASSLVDRREGNEQYF
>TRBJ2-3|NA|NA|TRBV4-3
TGCGCCAGCAGCCAAGGAGGACTACCCCAGGGGTATACGCAGTATTTT
CASSQGGLPQGYTQYF
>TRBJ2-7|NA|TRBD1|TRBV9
TGTGCCAGCAGCGTAGACAGGGGGTTCGAGCAGTACTTC
CASSVDRGFEQYF
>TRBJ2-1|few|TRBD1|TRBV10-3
TGTGCCATCAGTGAGACGACAGGGTCGTTTAGGAATGAGCAGTTCTTC
CAISETTGSFRNEQFF
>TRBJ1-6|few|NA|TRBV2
TGTGCCAGCAGTGGTAGGGAGGATTCACCCCTCCACTTT
CASSGREDSPLHF
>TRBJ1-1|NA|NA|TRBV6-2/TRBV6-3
TGTGCCAGCAGTCTTACAGGGCGAGTGAACACTGAAGCTTTCTTT
CASSLTGRVNTEAFF
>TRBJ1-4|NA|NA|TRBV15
TGTGCCACCGTGGAGGGAACTAATGAAAAACTGTTTTTT
CATVEGTNEKLFF
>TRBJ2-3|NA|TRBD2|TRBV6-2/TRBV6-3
TGTGCCAGCAGCCCCCGGGGACTAGCGGGAGGCTTCAAAGGCCGAGATACGCAGTATTTT
CASSPRGLAGGFKGRDTQYF
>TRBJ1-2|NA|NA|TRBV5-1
TGCGCCAGCAGCCCGGGCCGCCGCGACTATGGCTACACCTTC
CASSPGRRDYGYTF
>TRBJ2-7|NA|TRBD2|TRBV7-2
TGTGCCAGCAGCTTAGCCCCTCAACTAGCGGGAGCCTACGAGCAGTACTTC
CASSLAPQLAGAYEQYF
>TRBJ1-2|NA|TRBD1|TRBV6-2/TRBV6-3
TGTGCCAGCACCTTCGACAGGGGTCCTTCGGACTATGGCTACACCTTC
CASTFDRGPSDYGYTF
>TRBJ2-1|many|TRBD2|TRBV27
TGTGCCAGCAGTCCGAGACTAGCGGGGAGAGGTGAGCAGTTCTTC
CASSPRLAGRGEQFF
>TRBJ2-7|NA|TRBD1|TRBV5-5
TGTGCCAGCAGCTGGAGGACAGGGACAACCTACGAGCAGTACTTC
CASSWRTGTTYEQYF
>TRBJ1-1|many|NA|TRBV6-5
TGTGCCAGCAGCCCCGGGCAGAACACTGAAGCTTTCTTT
CASSPGQNTEAFF
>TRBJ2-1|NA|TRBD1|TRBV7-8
TGTGCCAGCAGCCTTGGGGACCCGGGACAGAGGTACAATGAGCAGTTCTTC
CASSLGDPGQRYNEQFF
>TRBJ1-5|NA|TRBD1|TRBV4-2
TGTGCCAGCAGCCAAGAACGGGGGCAGGGGGGTCAGCCCCAGCATTTT
CASSQERGQGGQPQHF
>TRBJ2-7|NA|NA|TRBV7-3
TGTGCCAGCAGCTTCCGGATATCTGGCGGGGCGCAGTACTTC
CASSFRISGGAQYF
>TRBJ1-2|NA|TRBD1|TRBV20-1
TGCAGCGGGGGGACAGCCTATGGCTACACCTTC
CSGGTAYGYTF
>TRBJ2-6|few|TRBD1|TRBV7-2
TGTGCCAGCAGCTTAGCGGGGACAGGGCCCGGGGCCAACGTCCTGACTTTC
CASSLAGTGPGANVLTF
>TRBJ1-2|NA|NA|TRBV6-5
TGTGCCGGCGGGTCGCCACGAAACTATGGCTACACCTTC
CAGGSPRNYGYTF
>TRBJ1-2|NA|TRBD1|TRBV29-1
TGCAGCGTTGAAATGTCGAGCAGGGGGCATGGCTACACCTTC
CSVEMSSRGHGYTF
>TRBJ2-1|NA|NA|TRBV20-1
TGCAGTGCTAGCGCTAGGACCTACAATGAGCAGTTCTTC
CSASARTYNEQFF
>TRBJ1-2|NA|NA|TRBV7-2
TGTGCCAGCAGCTTAGAGACAGTGCACTATGGCTACACCTTC
CASSLETVHYGYTF
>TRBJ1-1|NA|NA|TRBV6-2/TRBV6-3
TGTGCCAGCAGTTACCCGACTGAAGCTTTCTTT
CASSYPTEAFF